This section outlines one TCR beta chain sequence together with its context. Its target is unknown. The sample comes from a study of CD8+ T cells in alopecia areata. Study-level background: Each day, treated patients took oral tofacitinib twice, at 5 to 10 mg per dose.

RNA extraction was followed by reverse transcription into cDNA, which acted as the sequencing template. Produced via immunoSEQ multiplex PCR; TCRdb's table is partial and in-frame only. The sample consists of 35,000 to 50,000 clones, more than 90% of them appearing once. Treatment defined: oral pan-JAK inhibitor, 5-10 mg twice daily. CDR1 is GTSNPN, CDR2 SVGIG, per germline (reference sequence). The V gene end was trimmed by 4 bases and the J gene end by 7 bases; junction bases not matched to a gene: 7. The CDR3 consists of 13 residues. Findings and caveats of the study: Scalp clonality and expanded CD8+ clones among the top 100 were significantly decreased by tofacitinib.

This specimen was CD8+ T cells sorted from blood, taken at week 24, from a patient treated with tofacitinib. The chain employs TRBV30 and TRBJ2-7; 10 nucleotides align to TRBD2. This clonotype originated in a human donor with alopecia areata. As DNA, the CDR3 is TGTGCCTGGACCTCGGGACTAGCGTTAGAGCAGTACTTC. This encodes CAWTSGLALEQYF.